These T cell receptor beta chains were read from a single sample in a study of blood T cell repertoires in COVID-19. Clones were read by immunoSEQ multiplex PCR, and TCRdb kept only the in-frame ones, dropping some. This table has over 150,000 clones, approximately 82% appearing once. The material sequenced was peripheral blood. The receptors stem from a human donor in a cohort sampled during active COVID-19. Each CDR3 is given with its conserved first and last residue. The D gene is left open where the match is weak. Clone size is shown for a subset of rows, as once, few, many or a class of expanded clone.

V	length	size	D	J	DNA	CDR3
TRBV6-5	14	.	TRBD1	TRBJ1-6	TGTGCCAGCAGTCGACAGGGCCTTAATTCACCCCTCCACTTT	CASSRQGLNSPLHF
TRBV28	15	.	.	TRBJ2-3	TGTGCCAGCACCAAGAGAGGTGGCCGGACAGATACGCAGTATTTT	CASTKRGGRTDTQYF
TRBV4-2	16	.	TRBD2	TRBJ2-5	TGTGCCAGCAGCCCCGACGGAACTAGCGGACAAGAGACCCAGTACTTC	CASSPDGTSGQETQYF
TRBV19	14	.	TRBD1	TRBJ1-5	TGTGCCACCAGGAAACAGGGGAGCAATCAGCCCCAGCATTTT	CATRKQGSNQPQHF
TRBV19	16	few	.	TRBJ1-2	TGTGCCAGTAGTATAGATCCCGCAGGGTTGGAAGATGGCTACACCTTC	CASSIDPAGLEDGYTF
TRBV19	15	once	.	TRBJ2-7	TGTGCCAGTAGTGGGTACAGGAGAACCTCCTACGAGCAGTACTTC	CASSGYRRTSYEQYF
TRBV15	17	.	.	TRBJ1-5	TGTGCCACCAGCAGGGGTTTAGCGGGTCCGAGCAATCAGCCCCAGCATTTT	CATSRGLAGPSNQPQHF
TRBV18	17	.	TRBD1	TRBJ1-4	TGTGCCAGCTCACCTGCGGGGGGACAGACAACTAATGAAAAACTGTTTTTT	CASSPAGGQTTNEKLFF
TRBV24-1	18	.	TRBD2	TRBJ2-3	TGTGCCACCAGTGATCCTAGGACTAGCGGGCTTAGCACAGATACGCAGTATTTT	CATSDPRTSGLSTDTQYF
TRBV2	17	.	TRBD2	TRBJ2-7	TGTGCCAGCAGTGTTCGGGGACTAGCGGGAGGGCCGAGGGAGCAGTACTTC	CASSVRGLAGGPREQYF
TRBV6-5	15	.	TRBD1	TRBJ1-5	TGTGCCAGCAGTTCGCACAGGGGTAGCAATCAGCCCCAGCATTTT	CASSSHRGSNQPQHF